This T cell receptor beta chain was retrieved from a study of cytomegalovirus exposure and HLA in healthy donors. General observations from the study: Overall, approximately 150 TCR beta chains were annotated as cytomegalovirus-associated.

Between the trimmed V and J ends, which lost 2 bases and 6 bases, there was a span of 9 bases. This CDR3 is built from 12 residues. Per the germline V gene, CDR1 is SGHNT and CDR2 is YYREEE (reference sequence). With 60 Vbeta and 13 Jbeta primers, the PCR was carried out. The protocol was immunoSEQ multiplex PCR, while the TCRdb copy is restricted to in-frame clones and leaves out a portion. The sample gives roughly 110,000 clones, approximately 80% of which show up once; roughly 3.9% is in the top ten. Worth noting for this clone: The antigen is undetermined.

The chain employs TRBV5-4 and TRBJ2-7; D is undetermined. The sample taken for sequencing was PBMCs. The TCR comes from a male donor in good health and CMV-seronegative. CDR3 nucleotides: TGTGCCAGCAGCTTACCTCCGCGCGAGCAGTACTTC. Translated, it gives CASSLPPREQYF.